This record covers a single T cell receptor (beta chain). This entry comes from a study of monozygotic twins with inflammatory bowel disease. This CDR3 is 11 amino acids long. Germline V lookup: CDR1 DFQATT, CDR2 SNEGSKA (reference sequence). UMIs with a 6-nucleotide sample barcode were added by template switching. TCRdb re-called the 5' RACE reads and gives one entry per CDR3 protein, without DNA. This sample contains some 150,000 distinct CDR3 sequences. The chain is built from TRBV20-1 and TRBJ1-1. The sequence derives from a human donor with ulcerative colitis or Crohn's disease, or a healthy co-twin of an affected twin (not recorded which). Material for sequencing was blood. The chain's CDR3 is CSARRNTEAFF.